This entry lists 5 T cell receptor beta chains sequenced from one sample in a study of blood T cell repertoires in COVID-19. Here immunoSEQ multiplex PCR was the method, and the copy in TCRdb shows in-frame clones only, minus some. The sample records over 40,000 clones, about 90% being singletons. Sequenced input: peripheral blood. These receptors all stem from a human donor in a cohort sampled during active COVID-19.

The rearrangement links TRBV11-2 to TRBJ1-2; possible D gene TRBD1, 6 bases. Germline assignment: CDR1 SGHAT and CDR2 FQNNGV. The CDR3 is made up of 14 amino acids. Trimming removed 1 base from V and 2 bases from J, with 8 bases in between. DNA for the CDR3: TGTGCCAGCAGCTTAGTCGGGACAAACTATGGCTACACCTTC. Translated: CASSLVGTNYGYTF. Full variable domain (remainder filled in from reference TRBV11-2 and TRBJ1-2): EAGVAQSPRYKIIEKRQSVAFWCNPISGHATLYWYQQILGQGPKLLIQFQNNGVVDDSQLPKDRFSAERLKGVDSTLKIQPAKLEDSAVYLCASSLVGTNYGYTFGSGTRLTVV.

This rearrangement joins TRBV2 to TRBJ1-4, with a possible D match to TRBD1 (5 bases). Germline assignment: CDR1 SNHLY and CDR2 FYNNEI. Between the trimmed V and J ends, which lost 4 bases and 2 bases, there was a span of 8 bases. CDR3 length equals 14 residues. CDR3 sequence: CASSGGRTNEKLFF. The CDR3 nucleotides are TGTGCCAGCAGTGGGGGCCGCACTAATGAAAAACTGTTTTTT.

This chain uses TRBV9 with TRBJ1-4; a weak D match, TRBD1 (6 bases). V shed 1 base and J shed 6 bases, with 10 bases lying between them. CDR1 is SGDLS, CDR2 YYNGEE, per germline. The CDR3 covers 14 residues. CDR3 protein: CASSVSNRDEKLFF. The CDR3 nucleotides read TGTGCCAGCAGCGTATCGAACAGGGATGAAAAACTGTTTTTT.

V is TRBV5-4 and J is TRBJ2-5, with 9 bases fitting TRBD1. Germline CDR1 SGHNT, CDR2 YYREEE (reference sequence). The trim removed 3 bases at V and 5 bases at J, leaving 11 bases unmatched. The CDR3 sequence is 16 residues long. CDR3 in amino acids: CASSSRRDRVRETQYF. Here the CDR3 DNA reads TGTGCCAGCAGCTCTCGCCGGGACAGGGTGCGGGAGACCCAGTACTTC.

CDR3 protein: CASSLAGGYDEQYF. CDR3 in DNA: TGTGCCAGCAGCCTAGCGGGAGGTTATGACGAGCAGTACTTC. The J gene is TRBJ2-7, the V gene TRBV5-4, with TRBD2 identical over 11 bases. Germline V gene lookup returns CDR1 SGHNT and CDR2 YYREEE (reference sequence). The CDR3 extends over 14 amino acids. Trimming at V came to 4 bases and at J to 5 bases, leaving 5 bases not matched to a gene.